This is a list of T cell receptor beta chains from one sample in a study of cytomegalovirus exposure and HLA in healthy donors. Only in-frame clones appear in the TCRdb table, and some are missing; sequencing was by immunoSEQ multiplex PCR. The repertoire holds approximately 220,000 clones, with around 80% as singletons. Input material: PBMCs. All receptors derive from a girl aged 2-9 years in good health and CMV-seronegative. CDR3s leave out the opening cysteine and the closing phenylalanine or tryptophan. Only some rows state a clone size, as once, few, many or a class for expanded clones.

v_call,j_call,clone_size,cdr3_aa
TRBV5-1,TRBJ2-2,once,ASSRTENTGELF
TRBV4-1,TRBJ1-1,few,ASSQGLLQAENTEAF
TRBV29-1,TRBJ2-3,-,SVEAGVVDTQY
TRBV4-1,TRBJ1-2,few,ASSQDRVPLGYT
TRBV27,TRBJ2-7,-,ASRLSGGMSEQY
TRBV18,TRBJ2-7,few,ASSPQRDSSYEQY
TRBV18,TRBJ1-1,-,ASSPSPDRHTEAF
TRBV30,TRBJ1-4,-,AWKDSSGEKLF
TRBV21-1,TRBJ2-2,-,ASSKSPSAPQTYQGPANTGELF
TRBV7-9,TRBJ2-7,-,ASTPPSGNLYEQY
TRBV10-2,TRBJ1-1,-,ASKGTGRVGTEAF
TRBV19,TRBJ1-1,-,ASSIKRLGDMNTEAF
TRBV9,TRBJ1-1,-,ASSVVNTLLTSAF
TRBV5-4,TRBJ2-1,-,ASSLDVREEQF
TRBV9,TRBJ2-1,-,ASSAGLVDEQF
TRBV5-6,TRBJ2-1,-,ASSWGLAGTYNEQF
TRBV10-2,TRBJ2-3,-,ASSVLTDTQY